The clone carrying this TCR beta chain was detected only once. This specimen comes from a study of blood T cell repertoires in COVID-19. Whole-study context: The study drew acute and convalescent COVID-19 samples from the United States, Italy and Spain. PBMCs, B-cell-depleted T cells, or T cells provided the cDNA or gDNA that made up the material.

Per the authors' pipeline: Reference gene primer amplification in the assay estimated nucleated cell counts. Generated by immunoSEQ multiplex PCR, the TCRdb table keeps only in-frame clones and is missing some. V, J and clone size were drawn from that table, and D and trimming were deduced from the DNA. The table lists 90,000 to 130,000 clones, roughly 86% of them singletons. The CDR3 covers 12 residues. J lost 8 bases, V lost 3 bases, and 3 bases had no gene match. This chain joins TRBV12-3 or TRBV12-4 and TRBJ1-1; 7 nucleotides agree with TRBD1. The clonotype was recovered from a man aged 35-49 years with acute or convalescent COVID-19. Input material: peripheral blood. In DNA, the CDR3 is TGTGCCAGCAGTTTTCTGGGACAGGAAGCTTTCTTT. Its protein is CASSFLGQEAFF.